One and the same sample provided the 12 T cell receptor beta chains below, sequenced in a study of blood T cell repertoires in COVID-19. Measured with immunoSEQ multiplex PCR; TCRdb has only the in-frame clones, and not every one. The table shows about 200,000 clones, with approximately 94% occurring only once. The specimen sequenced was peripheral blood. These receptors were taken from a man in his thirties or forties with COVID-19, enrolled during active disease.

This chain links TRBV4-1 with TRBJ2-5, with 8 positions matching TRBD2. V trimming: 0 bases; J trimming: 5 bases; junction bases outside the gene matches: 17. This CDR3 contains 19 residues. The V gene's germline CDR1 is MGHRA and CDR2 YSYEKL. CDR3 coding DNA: TGCGCCAGCAGCCAAGATTTTCGGGGGGGCGGCGCCGCGCCGGAGACCCAGTACTTC. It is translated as CASSQDFRGGGAAPETQYF.

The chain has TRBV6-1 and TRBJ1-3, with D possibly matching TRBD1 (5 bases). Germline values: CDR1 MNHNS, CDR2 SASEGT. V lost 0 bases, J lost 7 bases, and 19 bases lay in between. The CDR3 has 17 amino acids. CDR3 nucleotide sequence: TGTGCCAGCAGTGAAGCGCGGGGCGCCCTTCACGGCAACACCATATATTTT. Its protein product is CASSEARGALHGNTIYF.

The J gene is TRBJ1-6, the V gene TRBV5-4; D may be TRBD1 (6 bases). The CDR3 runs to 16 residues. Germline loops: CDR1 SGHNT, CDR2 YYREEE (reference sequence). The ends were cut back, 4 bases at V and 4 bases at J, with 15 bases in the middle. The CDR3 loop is CASSLGQGKYNSPLHF. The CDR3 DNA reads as TGTGCCAGCAGCCTAGGGCAGGGGAAATATAATTCACCCCTCCACTTT.

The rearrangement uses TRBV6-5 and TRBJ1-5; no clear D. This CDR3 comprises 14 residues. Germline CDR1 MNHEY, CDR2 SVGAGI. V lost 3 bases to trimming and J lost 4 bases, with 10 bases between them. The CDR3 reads CASSYGGENQPQHF. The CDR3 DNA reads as TGTGCCAGCAGTTATGGCGGGGAGAATCAGCCCCAGCATTTT.

CDR3 coding DNA: TGTGCCAGCAGTTGGGGAACGGGACAGGCTGGAGCTTTCTTT. Protein product: CASSWGTGQAGAFF. This chain links TRBV27 with TRBJ1-1, with TRBD1 matching over 8 bases. This CDR3 comprises 14 residues. CDR1 and CDR2 (germline): MNHEY, SMNVEV (reference sequence). Unmatched junction bases numbered 11, after V lost 4 bases and J lost 10 bases.

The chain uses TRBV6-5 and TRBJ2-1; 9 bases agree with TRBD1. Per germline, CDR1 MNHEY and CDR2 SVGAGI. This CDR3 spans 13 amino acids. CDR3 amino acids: CVAGTGNYNEQFF. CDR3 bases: TGTGTCGCGGGGACAGGGAACTACAATGAGCAGTTCTTC.

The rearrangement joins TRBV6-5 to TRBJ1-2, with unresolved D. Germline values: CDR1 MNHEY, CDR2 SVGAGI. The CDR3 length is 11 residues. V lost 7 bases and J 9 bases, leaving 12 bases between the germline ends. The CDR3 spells CASKKHVSYTF. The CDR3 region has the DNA TGTGCCAGCAAAAAACATGTCAGCTACACCTTC.

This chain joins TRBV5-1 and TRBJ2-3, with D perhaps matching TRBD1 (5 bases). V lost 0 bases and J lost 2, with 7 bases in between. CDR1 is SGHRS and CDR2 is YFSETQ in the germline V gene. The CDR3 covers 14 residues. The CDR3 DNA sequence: TGCGCCAGCAGCTTGGAACAGGTCACAGATACGCAGTATTTT. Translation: CASSLEQVTDTQYF. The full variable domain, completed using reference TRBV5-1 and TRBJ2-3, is KAGVTQTPRYLIKTRGQQVTLSCSPISGHRSVSWYQQTPGQGLQFLFEYFSETQRNKGNFPGRFSGRQFSNSRSEMNVSTLELGDSALYLCASSLEQVTDTQYFGPGTRLTVL.

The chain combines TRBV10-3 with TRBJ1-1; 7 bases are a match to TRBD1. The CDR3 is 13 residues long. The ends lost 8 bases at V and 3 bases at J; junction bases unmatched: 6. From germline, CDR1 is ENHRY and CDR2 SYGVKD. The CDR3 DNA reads TGTGCCATCCGAGGGGGCTCGGACACTGAAGCTTTCTTT. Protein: CAIRGGSDTEAFF.

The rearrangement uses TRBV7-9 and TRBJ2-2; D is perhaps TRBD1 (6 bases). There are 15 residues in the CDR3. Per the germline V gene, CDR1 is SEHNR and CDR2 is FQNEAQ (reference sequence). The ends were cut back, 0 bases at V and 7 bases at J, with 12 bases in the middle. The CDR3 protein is CASSLARQGNGELFF. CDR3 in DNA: TGTGCCAGCAGCTTAGCGCGCCAGGGGAACGGGGAGCTGTTTTTT.

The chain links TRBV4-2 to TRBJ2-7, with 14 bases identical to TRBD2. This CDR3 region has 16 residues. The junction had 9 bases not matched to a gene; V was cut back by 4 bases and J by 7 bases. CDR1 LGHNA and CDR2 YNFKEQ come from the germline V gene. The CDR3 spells CASSPLGLAGGREQYF. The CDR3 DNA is TGTGCCAGCAGCCCTCTTGGACTAGCGGGGGGCCGGGAGCAGTACTTC.

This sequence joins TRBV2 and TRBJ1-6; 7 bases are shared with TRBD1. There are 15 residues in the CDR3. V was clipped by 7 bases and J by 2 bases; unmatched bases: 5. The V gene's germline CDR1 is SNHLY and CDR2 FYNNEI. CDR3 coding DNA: TGTGCCAGCAACCCTACAGGGGCCTATAATTCACCCCTCCACTTT. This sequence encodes CASNPTGAYNSPLHF.